One sample yielded the 22 T cell receptor beta chains listed below, sequenced in a study of blood T cell repertoires in COVID-19. Sequenced by immunoSEQ multiplex PCR; TCRdb stores in-frame clones only, minus some. In the table there are some 280,000 clones, around nine tenths of which are singletons. The specimen was peripheral blood. The receptors originated from a woman aged 60-75 years with acute or convalescent COVID-19.

CDR3 residues: CASSLAGRGAARGETQYF. For the CDR3, the DNA is TGTGCCAGCAGCTTAGCGGGCCGGGGCGCAGCGAGGGGGGAGACCCAGTACTTC. The gene calls are TRBV7-8 and TRBJ2-5, with a tentative D call TRBD1 (6 bases). Per germline, CDR1 SGHVS and CDR2 FQNEAQ. The CDR3 consists of 18 residues. Trimming took 0 bases from V and 5 from J, leaving 22 bases between them.

The chain recombines TRBV13 with TRBJ2-5, with 12 positions matching TRBD1. The CDR3 extends over 17 amino acids. V lost 3 bases to trimming and J lost 4 bases; unmatched junction nucleotides: 9. Germline assignment: CDR1 PRHDT and CDR2 FYEKMQ (reference sequence). CDR3 nucleotides: TGTGCCAGCAGCTTTAGATCGGGACAGGGGGCGCGAGAGACCCAGTACTTC. This sequence encodes CASSFRSGQGARETQYF.

V gene TRBV6-5 combines with J gene TRBJ2-5; 7 bases fit TRBD2. The CDR3 totals 13 residues. Per germline, CDR1 MNHEY and CDR2 SVGAGI. V trimming: 7 bases; J trimming: 5 bases; junction bases outside the gene matches: 7. The DNA for the CDR3 is TGTGCCAGCAAGGGACGGGGAGGGGAGACCCAGTACTTC. Residues: CASKGRGGETQYF.

V and J are TRBV2 and TRBJ1-4; tentative D call: TRBD1 (6 bases). The CDR3 loop spans 12 amino acids. Germline assignment: CDR1 SNHLY and CDR2 FYNNEI. Deletions cut 7 bases from V and 7 bases from J, with 10 bases between. DNA of the CDR3: TGTGCCAGCACAGGGGCGGGTGAAAAACTGTTTTTT. Residues: CASTGAGEKLFF. Full variable domain (missing parts from reference TRBV2 and TRBJ1-4): EPEVTQTPSHQVTQMGQEVILRCVPISNHLYFYWYRQILGQKVEFLVSFYNNEISEKSEIFDDQFSVERPDGSNFTLKIRSTKLEDSAMYFCASTGAGEKLFFGSGTQLSVL.

This chain links TRBV5-1 with TRBJ1-1, with TRBD1 matching 7 bases. The V segment lost 5 bases and the J segment 5 bases; nucleotides outside the gene matches: 9. CDR3 size: 14 residues. Germline loops: CDR1 SGHRS, CDR2 YFSETQ. DNA of the CDR3: TGCGCCAGCAGTATCGGACAGGAGGGGACTGAAGCTTTCTTT. It encodes CASSIGQEGTEAFF.

The V gene is TRBV3-1 (or the pseudogene TRBV3-2), the J gene TRBJ2-7; 12 bases agree with TRBD1. With V trimmed by 2 bases and J by 4 bases, 6 bases remained unmatched. The germline V gene has CDR1 LGHDT and CDR2 YNNKEL (reference sequence). The CDR3 sequence is 16 residues long. In DNA, the CDR3 is TGTGCCAGCAGCCAATTGGGGGGACAGGGGGCTTACGAGCAGTACTTC. Translated: CASSQLGGQGAYEQYF.

The sample holds one count of this clone. The chain employs TRBV28 and TRBJ2-5; no clear D. Germline assignment: CDR1 MDHEN and CDR2 SYDVKM. Deletions cut 2 bases from V and 5 bases from J, with 9 bases between. The CDR3 runs to 13 residues. CDR3 coding DNA: TGTGCCAGCAGTTTAGTAAACATTGAGACCCAGTACTTC. The encoded protein is CASSLVNIETQYF.

The chain carries TRBV19 and TRBJ2-1; the match to TRBD2 covers 8 bases. Germline V lookup: CDR1 LNHDA, CDR2 SQIVND (reference sequence). This CDR3 has 17 residues. V was clipped by 3 bases and J by 2 bases; unmatched bases: 9. The CDR3 is CASSIGLRRGAYNEQFF. The CDR3 DNA follows: TGTGCCAGTAGTATTGGCCTTCGGCGGGGGGCCTACAATGAGCAGTTCTTC. The full variable domain, with the rest looked up from reference TRBV19 and TRBJ2-1, is DGGITQSPKYLFRKEGQNVTLSCEQNLNHDAMYWYRQDPGQGLRLIYYSQIVNDFQKGDIAEGYSVSREKKESFPLTVTSAQKNPTAFYLCASSIGLRRGAYNEQFFGPGTRLTVL.

The chain carries TRBV27 and TRBJ2-4; TRBD2 aligns across 7 bases. Germline loops: CDR1 MNHEY, CDR2 SMNVEV (reference sequence). This CDR3 has 16 amino acids. Trimming at V came to 2 bases and at J to 8 bases, leaving 12 bases not matched to a gene. The CDR3 loop is CASSLTSTSPRDIQYF. The CDR3 nucleotides read TGTGCCAGCAGTTTAACCTCGACTAGCCCTAGAGACATTCAGTACTTC.

This sequence joins TRBV7-9 and TRBJ1-1, with no clear D. The CDR3 spans 13 residues. Germline V gene data show CDR1 as SEHNR and CDR2 as FQNEAQ (reference sequence). Trimming shortened V by 7 bases and J by 2 bases, and 11 bases separated the two germline ends. The CDR3: CASTLTGNTEAFF. DNA for the CDR3: TGTGCCAGCACCCTTACGGGAAACACTGAAGCTTTCTTT.

The chain has TRBV7-2 and TRBJ2-7, with 10 bases lining up with TRBD2. The V gene end was trimmed by 6 bases and the J gene end by 3 bases; junction bases not matched to a gene: 8. CDR1 SGHTA and CDR2 FQGNSA come from the germline V gene. The CDR3 covers 15 residues. The CDR3, as DNA: TGTGCCAGCAGGGGGGGGACTAGCGAACTCTACGAGCAGTACTTC. Protein product: CASRGGTSELYEQYF.

For the CDR3, the DNA is TGTGCCAGCAGCTTTGGACAGGGGGCGTCTTATGGCTACACCTTC. Translating gives CASSFGQGASYGYTF. The genes are TRBV11-1 and TRBJ1-2, with TRBD1 matching over 11 bases. Trimming at V came to 3 bases and at J to 5 bases, leaving 5 bases not matched to a gene. This CDR3 region has 15 residues. Looked up from germline, CDR1 is SGHAT and CDR2 is FQDESV (reference sequence).

The gene calls are TRBV27 and TRBJ2-5, with D possibly TRBD2 on 6 matching bases. Trimming removed 6 bases at V and 5 bases at J, with 22 bases between. Germline V gene data show CDR1 as MNHEY and CDR2 as SMNVEV (reference sequence). The CDR3 extends over 16 amino acids. The CDR3: CASRFMAGTRGETQYF. In DNA, the CDR3 is TGTGCCAGCAGATTTATGGCGGGAACCCGGGGGGAGACCCAGTACTTC.

The genes are TRBV2 and TRBJ2-1; the D is unclear. Germline V gene data show CDR1 as SNHLY and CDR2 as FYNNEI. Trimming cost V 8 bases and J 5 bases, with 4 bases left between them. The CDR3 extends over 10 amino acids. For the CDR3, the DNA is TGTGCCAGCTTCGACAATGAGCAGTTCTTC. Translated: CASFDNEQFF.

CDR3 region: CASRITPTGGSGELFF. The CDR3 region has the DNA TGTGCCAGCAGAATTACCCCTACGGGGGGATCCGGGGAGCTGTTTTTT. The V and J genes are TRBV5-4 and TRBJ2-2, with TRBD2 identical over 7 bases. Germline CDR1 is SGHNT and CDR2 is YYREEE (reference sequence). V lost 5 bases, J lost 6 bases, and 13 bases stayed unmatched. This CDR3 contains 16 residues. Looking up the rest from reference TRBV5-4 and TRBJ2-2 gives the full variable domain: ETGVTQSPTHLIKTRGQQVTLRCSSQSGHNTVSWYQQALGQGPQFIFQYYREEENGRGNFPPRFSGLQFPNYSSELNVNALELDDSALYLCASRITPTGGSGELFFGEGSRLTVL.

This clone was picked up a small number of times. The rearrangement uses TRBV9 and TRBJ1-4; possible D gene TRBD1, 5 bases. The CDR3 contains 15 residues. The V gene's germline CDR1 is SGDLS and CDR2 YYNGEE. Between the trimmed V and J ends, which lost 4 bases and 5 bases, there was a span of 15 bases. CDR3 coding DNA: TGTGCCAGCAGCTCCGACAGCACGAAGAATGAAAAACTGTTTTTT. It yields the protein CASSSDSTKNEKLFF.

The chain recombines TRBV6-5 with TRBJ1-1, with D perhaps matching TRBD1 (6 bases). CDR3 size: 13 residues. Trimming left V 4 bases short and J 5 bases short, with 11 bases between. Germline V CDR1 and CDR2: MNHEY, SVGAGI. CDR3 sequence: CASSSTGLTEAFF. In DNA form, the CDR3 reads TGTGCCAGCAGTTCCACAGGGTTAACTGAAGCTTTCTTT.

The genes are TRBV18 and TRBJ2-7; 11 positions match TRBD1. J lost 4 bases, V lost 4 bases, and 6 bases had no gene match. Germline V gene data show CDR1 as KGHSH and CDR2 as LQKENI. The length of the CDR3 is 15 residues. This CDR3 is CASSQSGQGGYEQYF. The CDR3 nucleotides are TGTGCCAGCTCACAATCGGGACAGGGGGGATACGAGCAGTACTTC.

DNA for the CDR3: TGTGCCAGCAGCTACGGGGTGAACACTGAAGCTTTCTTT. It translates to CASSYGVNTEAFF. The chain employs TRBV11-2 and TRBJ1-1, with no clear D. The length of the CDR3 is 13 residues. V was trimmed by 4 bases and J by 0 bases, leaving 6 bases between them. In germline, CDR1 is SGHAT, CDR2 FQNNGV.

The chain uses TRBV25-1 and TRBJ2-1; 7 bases fit TRBD2. The CDR3 is made up of 14 amino acids. V gave up 0 bases and J gave up 10 bases; unmatched junction bases: 6. Looked up from germline, CDR1 is MGHDK and CDR2 is SYGVNS. The CDR3 DNA reads as TGTGCCAGCAGTGAATATCCAGGGAGGGACGAGCAGTTCTTC. Translating it yields CASSEYPGRDEQFF.

DNA for the CDR3: TGTGCCAGCAGTGAAGGTATCAACTATGGCTACACCTTC. Amino acid sequence: CASSEGINYGYTF. The chain joins TRBV6-1 to TRBJ1-2, with D unclear. Deletions cut 1 base from V and 2 bases from J, with 5 bases between. CDR3 length equals 13 residues. Germline CDR1 reads MNHNS; CDR2 reads SASEGT.

The CDR3 DNA reads TGTGCCAGCAGCCAAGAAGGAAAGGGCGGGGAGACCCAGTACTTC. Translating it yields CASSQEGKGGETQYF. This chain uses TRBV4-2 with TRBJ2-5; D is perhaps TRBD2 (5 bases). The CDR3 is 15 residues long. V dropped 0 bases and J dropped 5 bases, with 13 bases sitting between them. The germline CDR1 and CDR2 sequences are LGHNA and YNFKEQ.